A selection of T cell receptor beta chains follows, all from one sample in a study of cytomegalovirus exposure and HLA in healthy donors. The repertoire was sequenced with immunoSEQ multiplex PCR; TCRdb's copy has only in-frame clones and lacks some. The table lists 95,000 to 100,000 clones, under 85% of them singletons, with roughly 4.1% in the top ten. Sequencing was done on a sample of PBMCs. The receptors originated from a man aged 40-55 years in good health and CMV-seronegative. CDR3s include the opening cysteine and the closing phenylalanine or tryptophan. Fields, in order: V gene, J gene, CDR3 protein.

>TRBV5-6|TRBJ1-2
CASSSGPGQNYGYTF
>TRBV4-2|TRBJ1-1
CASSLGDTGGTEAFF
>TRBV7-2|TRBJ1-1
CASSLEGVGTEAFF
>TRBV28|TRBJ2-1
CASRPGGPSYNEQFF
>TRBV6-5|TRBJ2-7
CASSFGQNYEQYF
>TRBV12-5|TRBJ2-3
CASGLMSGGTDTQYF
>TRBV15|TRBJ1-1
CATSTGRLPFTEAFF
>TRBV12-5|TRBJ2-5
CASGFGGGMETQYF
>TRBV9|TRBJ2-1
CASSERDRGWNEQFF
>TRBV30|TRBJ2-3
CAWREGAGKYF
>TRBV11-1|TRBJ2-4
CASSLAGAQLAKNIQYF
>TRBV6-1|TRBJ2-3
CASSVGTGGPDTQYF
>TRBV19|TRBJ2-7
CASSKGGFSYEQYF
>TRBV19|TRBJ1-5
CASSIVSAGSNQPQHF
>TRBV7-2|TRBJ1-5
CASSQGTGTVFVNQPQHF
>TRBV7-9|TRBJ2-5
CASSSSAGGVETQYF
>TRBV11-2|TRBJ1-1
CASSDAGRIGTEAFF
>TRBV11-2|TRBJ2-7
CASSSSSGSGVGEQYF
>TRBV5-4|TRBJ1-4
CASSRGGANEKLFF
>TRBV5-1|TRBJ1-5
CASSPGPIDRNQPQHF
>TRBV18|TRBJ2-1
CASSPGQGQVDYNEQFF
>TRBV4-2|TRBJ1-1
CASSQSTYWGRGTEAFF
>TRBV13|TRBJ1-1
CASSPQTNTEAFF
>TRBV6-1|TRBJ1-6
CASSEGQGLNSPLHF
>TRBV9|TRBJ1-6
CASSPPGTADSPLHF
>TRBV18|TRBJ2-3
CASSPYGRSTDTQYF
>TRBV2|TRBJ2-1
CASIRDRGSVGNEQFF
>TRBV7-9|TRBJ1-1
CSSSLLDGGNTEAFF
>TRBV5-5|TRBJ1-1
CASRLDRANTEAFF
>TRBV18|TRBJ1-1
CASSPAGGTEAFF
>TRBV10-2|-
CASRTGYHEQYF
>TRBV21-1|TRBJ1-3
CASSNRRDRAYF
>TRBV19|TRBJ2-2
CASSIGAGSGELFF